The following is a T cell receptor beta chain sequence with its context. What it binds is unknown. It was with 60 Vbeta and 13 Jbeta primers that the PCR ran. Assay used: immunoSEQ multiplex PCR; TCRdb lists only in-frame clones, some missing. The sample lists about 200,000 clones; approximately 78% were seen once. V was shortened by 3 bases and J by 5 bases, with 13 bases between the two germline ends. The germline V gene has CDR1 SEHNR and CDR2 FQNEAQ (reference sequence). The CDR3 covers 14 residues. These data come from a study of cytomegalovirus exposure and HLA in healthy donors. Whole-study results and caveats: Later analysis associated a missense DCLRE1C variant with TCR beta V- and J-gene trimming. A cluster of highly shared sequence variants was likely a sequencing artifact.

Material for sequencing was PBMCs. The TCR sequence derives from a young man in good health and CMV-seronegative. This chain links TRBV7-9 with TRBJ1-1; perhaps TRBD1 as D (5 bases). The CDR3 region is CASSLGGGKTEAFF. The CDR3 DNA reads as TGTGCCAGCAGCTTGGGGGGGGGAAAAACTGAAGCTTTCTTT.